Listed here is a single T cell receptor beta chain. Its cognate antigen is unknown. Other DNA variants within this sample encode the same CDR3. The data are from a study of brain T cells in children with intractable seizures. General study findings and limits: Only CDR3 sequence similarity suggested viral specificity, without known HCMV serostatus. Absence of clones before surgery may stem from lower sequencing depth.

Time point reported: blood from clinic visit 5 months post-surgery; TSC patient then seizure free. Surgery cases with the highest brain T cell transcript signatures were chosen for sequencing. Pre-surgery treatment included at least one anti-epileptic drug. TCRdb's table, derived via immunoSEQ multiplex PCR, lists solely in-frame clones and lacks some. The sample yields approximately 330,000 clones, over 90% seen once. The origin of this receptor is a boy under three years old with tuberous sclerosis and intractable seizures. The source was peripheral blood, collected more than 4 months after surgery.

The CDR3 bases are TGTGCCAGCAGTACTAGCGGGAGCTACGAGCAGTACTTC. Translating gives CASSTSGSYEQYF. The rearrangement joins TRBV12-3 or TRBV12-4 to TRBJ2-7; 11 nucleotides agree with TRBD2. Unmatched junction bases numbered 0, after V lost 5 bases and J lost 3 bases. This CDR3 has 13 residues.